This entry lists 6 T cell receptor beta chains sequenced from one sample in a study of cytomegalovirus exposure and HLA in healthy donors. Generated by immunoSEQ multiplex PCR, the TCRdb table keeps only in-frame clones and is missing some. This sample has about 160,000 clones; 80% to 90% occur once, and the top ten carry around 2.4%. Sequencing used PBMCs. All receptors derive from a woman between 18 and 30 years old in good health and CMV-seronegative.

This clone appeared once. The chain's CDR3 is CASSAAREAYGYTF. The CDR3 bases are TGTGCCAGCAGTGCCGCCAGGGAAGCATATGGCTACACCTTC. The chain has TRBV2 and TRBJ1-2; D perhaps matches TRBD1 (5 bases). CDR3 length: 14 residues. CDR1 is SNHLY and CDR2 is FYNNEI in the germline V gene. Trimming shortened V by 4 bases and J by 5 bases, and 14 bases separated the two germline ends.

The chain couples TRBV27 to TRBJ2-1, with 14 bases fitting TRBD2. This CDR3 region has 17 residues. The germline V gene encodes CDR1 MNHEY and CDR2 SMNVEV (reference sequence). The V gene end was trimmed by 7 bases and the J gene end by 4 bases; junction bases not matched to a gene: 9. The CDR3 protein is CASTMGTSGSNYNEQFF. The CDR3 DNA reads TGTGCCAGCACGATGGGGACTAGCGGGAGTAATTACAATGAGCAGTTCTTC.

The chain is built from TRBV12-1 and TRBJ2-1; the DNA was not used to check the table's D call, TRBD2. TRBV12-1 is a known pseudogene. CDR3 length: 17 amino acids. The chain's CDR3 is CASSTPYSGGAGNEQFF. The CDR3 region has the DNA TGTGCCAGCAGCACCCCTTATAGCGGGGGGGCCGGAAATGAGCAGTTCTTC.

V usage is TRBV4-3 and J usage is TRBJ2-7; 7 positions match TRBD2. The V segment lost 1 base and the J segment 2 bases; nucleotides outside the gene matches: 5. Germline CDR1 and CDR2: LGHNA and YSLEER. The CDR3 spans 15 residues. The CDR3 DNA follows: TGCGCCAGCAGCCAAGGACTAGCAAGTACCTACGAGCAGTACTTC. Translation gives CASSQGLASTYEQYF.

This clone appeared a single time. The J gene is TRBJ2-5, the V gene TRBV7-2; tentative D call: TRBD2 (5 bases). The germline V gene encodes CDR1 SGHTA and CDR2 FQGNSA. The CDR3 extends over 15 amino acids. V lost 4 bases, J lost 6 bases, and 18 bases lay in between. Here the CDR3 DNA reads TGTGCCAGCAGCTCCAACGGGATCCCAGGAAAGACCCAGTACTTC. This gives the protein CASSSNGIPGKTQYF.

A note on this clone: A junction end diverges from the germline sequence, so it may reflect a read error. This chain connects TRBV5-6 to TRBJ2-7; TRBD1 is a possible D gene (7 bases). Germline V CDR1 and CDR2: SGHDT, YYEEEE. CDR3 length equals 14 residues. CDR3 loop: CASSSIDREDPPGF. DNA for the CDR3: TGTGCCAGCAGCTCAATCGACAGGGAGGACCCCCCGGGCTTC.